This T cell receptor (beta chain) emerged from a study of T cells in Graves' hyperthyroidism and ophthalmopathy (dated by TCRdb to about 2019). Study-level background: Peripheral blood was sampled at the time of initial diagnosis, prior to any treatment. TCR V-J signatures able to tell the groups apart were searched for in a discovery cohort of 90 to 100 patients, of whom about 40 had Graves' ophthalmopathy and 57 had stable Graves' hyperthyroidism. Prospective prediction of ophthalmopathy was tested in an independent validation cohort of approximately 18 hyperthyroidism patients and 17 patients who later progressed to ophthalmopathy. The 90 to 100 discovery patients were randomly split 7:3 into training and test sets. In more than five Graves' hyperthyroidism patients, the study also compared T-cell repertoires from thyroid tissue with T-cell repertoires from blood. Following sampling, methimazole starting at 30 mg daily was given to hyperthyroidism patients, and high-dose intravenous methylprednisolone was given to ophthalmopathy patients. According to the paper, TCR Vbeta CDR3 sequencing was carried out on some 130 peripheral blood samples, which came from fewer than 50 ophthalmopathy, under 85 hyperthyroidism and approximately 17 progressor patients. What the research found in general, with its limitations: Blood samples also contained most of the expanded thyroid clonotypes (frequency above 0.001), which suggests that blood repertoires may reflect thyroid immune responses. During validation, the model predicted progression to ophthalmopathy a median of about 6.3 months ahead of onset, with roughly 65% sensitivity and 72.22% specificity. A model built on a 13 V-J signature distinguished ophthalmopathy from stable hyperthyroidism, reaching about 89% sensitivity and around 81% specificity in cross-validation and 80%/75% in testing. Sample size was not statistically predetermined, and blinding of investigators to group allocation was not performed.

Ophthalmopathy patients had moderately to severely active disease, with a Clinical Activity Score of 3 or more, a NOSPECS grade of 4 or more, and a disease duration of less than 3 months. Patients with uncontrolled infections, other autoimmune diseases, pregnancy or lactation were excluded. Diagnoses relied on clinical symptoms, serum thyroxine and TRAb, thyroid ultrasound and orbital computed tomography. PBMCs were separated from approximately 9.9 ml of fresh peripheral blood using Ficoll-Paque density gradient centrifugation. Trizol reagent was used to extract total RNA, and RNA quality was then checked on an Agilent 2100 Bioanalyzer. Amplification of TCR beta CDR3 regions was carried out from RNA transcripts. The first round of RT-PCR for the TCR CDR3 was performed with the HTBI primer set and the Qiagen OneStep RT-PCR kit. A second multiplex PCR round built the libraries, followed by size selection and purification. Sequencing of the libraries was done on an Illumina HiSeq2000 using paired-end 100 bp reads. On the study's bioinformatics: Raw data were processed with SOAPnuke, discarding reads with adapters, uncalled bases, mean Phred below 15, or no exact constant-primer or identifier match. High-quality paired reads were merged using COPE v1.2.5, and each unique nucleotide sequence was defined as a clonotype. MiTCR v1.1 was used to align the clonotypes against IMGT TRBV, TRBD and TRBJ reference segments. Only V-J combinations with frequency above 0.0001, covering 99% to 99.2% of repertoires, were analysed. The TCS score was defined as the ratio of F50 (clonal expansion) to E x V (chaos), calculated using BLOSUM62-based TCRdist between CDR3 peptides within each V-J. Welch's t-statistics and random forest reduced some 510 V-J features to 10 to 15, which were used in a naive Bayes classifier (R e1071). TCRdb itself trimmed the public reads at Q25 with fastp, ran MiXCR and retained productive beta chains. Duplicate CDR3 protein sequences are folded into a single record with the most common DNA and genes. TCRdb, not the original authors, processed these V and J calls. Recorded for this sample are around 500,000 distinct CDR3 sequences; 15% to 20% of them occurred a single time. The ten largest clones capture about 31% of the sample.

The CDR3 goes from the cysteine to the phenylalanine over 14 residues. Only the CDR3 part of the read is kept: 42 bases, read in frame from the first base. Compared with germline, V lacks 7 bases and J lacks 6 bases; bases without a gene match: 8. This clonotype was seen a handful of times. Its antigen is unknown. The input lacks base qualities; no much larger clone sits a single base away. The sequence links TRBV12-3 or TRBV12-4 to TRBJ2-2; TRBD2 matches 7 bases in the middle. The specimen was blood. The receptor comes from a woman under 40 with Graves' ophthalmopathy. The DNA reads TGTGCCAGCAACCGGGATAGCGGGCCCGGGGAGCTGTTTTTT. This is translated as CASNRDSGPGELFF.